The 17 T cell receptor beta chains reported below all come from one sample, sequenced in a study of blood T cell repertoires in COVID-19. Profiling relied on immunoSEQ multiplex PCR, and the TCRdb table lists in-frame clones only, not all of them. The profile shows about 230,000 clones, 88% of them singletons. Source material: PBMCs or T cells enriched from blood (not recorded which). All receptors derive from a woman between 40 and 50 years old with acute COVID-19.

This clone was observed a few times. This sequence joins TRBV10-3 and TRBJ2-7, with 7 positions matching TRBD1. Trimming at V came to 7 bases and at J to 6 bases, leaving 9 bases not matched to a gene. Germline values: CDR1 ENHRY, CDR2 SYGVKD. The CDR3 runs 13 residues. CDR3 residues: CAITGDRVGEQYF. DNA for the CDR3: TGTGCCATCACCGGTGACAGGGTTGGCGAGCAGTACTTC.

The chain recombines TRBV19 with TRBJ1-2; weak D call: TRBD1 (5 bases). The CDR3 has 15 amino acids. V was cut by 5 bases and J by 4 bases, with 17 bases left in between. CDR1 and CDR2 (germline): LNHDA, SQIVND (reference sequence). In DNA, the CDR3 is TGTGCCAGTAGTGGATCCCGGGGGGGATCCTATGGCTACACCTTC. It codes for CASSGSRGGSYGYTF. The entire variable domain, with the rest obtained from reference TRBV19 and TRBJ1-2, is as follows: DGGITQSPKYLFRKEGQNVTLSCEQNLNHDAMYWYRQDPGQGLRLIYYSQIVNDFQKGDIAEGYSVSREKKESFPLTVTSAQKNPTAFYLCASSGSRGGSYGYTFGSGTRLTVV.

The chain links TRBV19 to TRBJ1-4; the D gene is possibly TRBD1 (5 bases). V shed 10 bases and J shed 4 bases, with 13 bases lying between them. The CDR3 loop spans 13 amino acids. The germline CDR1 and CDR2 sequences are LNHDA and SQIVND (reference sequence). CDR3 nucleotide sequence: TGTGCCACCAACACGGGGGGTAATGAAAAACTGTTTTTT. It translates to CATNTGGNEKLFF.

This chain uses TRBV11-2 with TRBJ1-4; D not resolved. V dropped 1 base and J dropped 0 bases, with 6 bases sitting between them. Per the germline V gene, CDR1 is SGHAT and CDR2 is FQNNGV. The CDR3 contains 15 residues. This CDR3 is CASSLAGATNEKLFF. As DNA, the CDR3 is TGTGCCAGCAGCTTAGCGGGTGCAACTAATGAAAAACTGTTTTTT.

This chain connects TRBV3-1 (or the pseudogene TRBV3-2) to TRBJ2-7; no clear D. Trimming took off 4 bases at V and 2 bases at J, with 12 bases between the two ends. The CDR3 is 14 residues long. Germline lookup yields CDR1 LGHDT and CDR2 YNNKEL (reference sequence). The CDR3 sequence: CASSRPNPTYEQYF. DNA of the CDR3: TGTGCCAGCAGCCGGCCCAACCCCACCTACGAGCAGTACTTC.

The chain is built from TRBV18 and TRBJ1-6; D unresolved. V was pared by 2 bases and J by 8 bases, with 10 bases between. CDR1 and CDR2 from the germline V gene are KGHSH and LQKENI. The CDR3 contains 14 residues. The CDR3 reads CASSPTVPDSPLHF. The CDR3 region has the DNA TGTGCCAGCTCACCAACAGTGCCCGATTCACCCCTCCACTTT.

V gene TRBV3-1 (or the pseudogene TRBV3-2) combines with J gene TRBJ2-1; 10 nucleotides agree with TRBD1. With 0 bases clipped from V and 4 bases from J, the junction kept 3 bases outside the gene matches. CDR3 size: 16 residues. Germline V gives CDR1 LGHDT, CDR2 YNNKEL (reference sequence). CDR3 sequence reads: CASSQEPGQGYNEQFF. The CDR3 region has the DNA TGTGCCAGCAGCCAAGAACCGGGACAGGGGTACAATGAGCAGTTCTTC.

V is TRBV5-6 and J is TRBJ2-5; perhaps TRBD1 as D (6 bases). Trimming cost V 1 base and J 4 bases, with 14 bases left between them. The CDR3 sequence is 15 residues long. CDR1 and CDR2 (germline): SGHDT, YYEEEE. In DNA form, the CDR3 reads TGTGCCAGCAGCTTGCTGTCAGGGGATAGAGAGACCCAGTACTTC. It yields the protein CASSLLSGDRETQYF.

This chain connects TRBV19 to TRBJ2-2, with D tentatively TRBD2 (6 bases). The V gene lost 3 bases and the J gene lost 7 bases, with 15 bases spanning the gap. Germline V gives CDR1 LNHDA, CDR2 SQIVND (reference sequence). The CDR3 sequence is 15 residues long. CDR3 in DNA: TGTGCCAGTAGTATGGTCGGGGGAGTGGGCGGGGAGCTGTTTTTT. It is translated as CASSMVGGVGGELFF.

This clone occurred once. CDR3 coding DNA: TGTGCCAGCAGCTTAGATGGCAGAACAGCAACTAATGAAAAACTGTTTTTT. It yields the protein CASSLDGRTATNEKLFF. The chain is built from TRBV7-9 and TRBJ1-4; D ambiguous. V was clipped by 1 base and J by 0 bases, with 12 bases between them. The CDR3 contains 17 residues. From germline, CDR1 is SEHNR and CDR2 FQNEAQ (reference sequence).

The rearrangement links TRBV19 to TRBJ1-5, with TRBD1 matching 11 bases. Trimming took 6 bases from V and 3 from J; bases not matched to a gene: 7. This CDR3 contains 16 residues. Germline-derived CDR1 and CDR2 are LNHDA and SQIVND (reference sequence). CDR3 DNA sequence: TGTGCCAGTAGATGGGGGGGACAGGGGGTCAATCAGCCCCAGCATTTT. Its protein product is CASRWGGQGVNQPQHF.

V is TRBV7-8 and J is TRBJ2-7; 9 nucleotides agree with TRBD1. The junction had 13 bases not matched to a gene; V was cut back by 8 bases and J by 5 bases. CDR1 is SGHVS, CDR2 FQNEAQ, per germline. This CDR3 has 15 residues. DNA for the CDR3: TGTGCCAGCCGACTTACAGGGGGCGCCGGGAACGAGCAGTACTTC. Residues: CASRLTGGAGNEQYF.

V is TRBV3-1 (or the pseudogene TRBV3-2) and J is TRBJ2-3, with D perhaps TRBD1 (5 bases). The CDR3 spans 16 residues. Germline CDR1 is LGHDT and CDR2 is YNNKEL (reference sequence). The V end lost 4 bases, the J end lost 0 bases, and 14 bases lay between the germline ends. The CDR3 DNA reads TGTGCCAGCAGCCCGAGACAGCGTAGAAGCACAGATACGCAGTATTTT. Its translation: CASSPRQRRSTDTQYF.

This clone is a singleton in its sample. The chain couples TRBV5-4 to TRBJ2-6; a possible D gene is TRBD1 (5 bases). This CDR3 is built from 15 residues. Trimming cost V 4 bases and J 4 bases, with 12 bases left between them. Germline-derived CDR1 and CDR2 are SGHNT and YYREEE (reference sequence). As DNA, the CDR3 is TGTGCCAGCAGCAAATCAGGGCGGGGGGCCAACGTCCTGACTTTC. Protein: CASSKSGRGANVLTF.

The chain links TRBV18 to TRBJ2-3, with D maybe TRBD1 (6 bases). The CDR3 covers 16 residues. V was trimmed by 3 bases and J by 2 bases, leaving 15 bases between them. Germline V gene sequence: CDR1 KGHSH, CDR2 LQKENI. DNA for the CDR3: TGTGCCAGCTCACCCGCGACAGGTTCTTTCACAGATACGCAGTATTTT. Amino acids: CASSPATGSFTDTQYF.

The rearrangement joins TRBV30 to TRBJ2-2; a weak D match, TRBD1 (6 bases). V gave up 1 base and J gave up 0 bases, with 9 bases separating them. Germline-derived CDR1 and CDR2 are GTSNPN and SVGIG (reference sequence). The CDR3 is made up of 15 amino acids. The CDR3 DNA is TGTGCCTGGAGTGCGGACAGACCGAACACCGGGGAGCTGTTTTTT. It encodes CAWSADRPNTGELFF.

The V and J genes are TRBV12-3 or TRBV12-4 and TRBJ1-2; 7 bases are a match to TRBD1. This CDR3 has 13 residues. Trimming at V came to 6 bases and at J to 5 bases, leaving 6 bases not matched to a gene. CDR3: CASREGQLYGYTF. The CDR3 region has the DNA TGTGCCAGCAGAGAGGGACAGCTTTATGGCTACACCTTC.